This T cell receptor beta chain was recovered during a study of spatial heterogeneity in lung cancer. For the study at large: There were consistently more beta-chain sequences detected than alpha-chain sequences.

Study conclusions and caveats: Blood carried ubiquitous expanded tumor TCRs more at resection than follow-up.

Every individual TCR cDNA molecule carried its own unique molecular identifier, which allowed correction of PCR and sequencing errors. TCRdb processed the 5' RACE reads anew with MiXCR; each CDR3 protein has one entry. The data hold 7,600 or so distinct CDR3 sequences, with roughly 6.4% observed a single time. This clonotype was picked up many times. Its cognate antigen is unknown. This beta chain turned up in a library designed for alpha chains; as an off-target read, its abundance says little. Time point noted: sample taken at primary tumor resection. Whole RNA was taken from tumor, nontumor lung or frozen PBMC; it was then sequenced unsorted. Patients with untreated early-stage non-small cell lung cancer, numbering roughly 69, were the donors. The germline gives CDR1 SQVTM, CDR2 ANQGSEA. V was clipped by 3 bases and J by 0 bases, with 12 bases between them. The CDR3 is 15 residues long.

The material sequenced was PBMCs, taken at surgery. The clonotype comes from a male donor with early-stage non-small cell lung cancer. The chain couples TRBV29-1 to TRBJ1-3; possibly TRBD1 for D (5 bases). CDR3 in amino acids: CSVEDTINSGNTIYF. The CDR3 coding sequence is TGCAGCGTTGAGGACACCATAAACTCTGGAAACACCATATATTTT.